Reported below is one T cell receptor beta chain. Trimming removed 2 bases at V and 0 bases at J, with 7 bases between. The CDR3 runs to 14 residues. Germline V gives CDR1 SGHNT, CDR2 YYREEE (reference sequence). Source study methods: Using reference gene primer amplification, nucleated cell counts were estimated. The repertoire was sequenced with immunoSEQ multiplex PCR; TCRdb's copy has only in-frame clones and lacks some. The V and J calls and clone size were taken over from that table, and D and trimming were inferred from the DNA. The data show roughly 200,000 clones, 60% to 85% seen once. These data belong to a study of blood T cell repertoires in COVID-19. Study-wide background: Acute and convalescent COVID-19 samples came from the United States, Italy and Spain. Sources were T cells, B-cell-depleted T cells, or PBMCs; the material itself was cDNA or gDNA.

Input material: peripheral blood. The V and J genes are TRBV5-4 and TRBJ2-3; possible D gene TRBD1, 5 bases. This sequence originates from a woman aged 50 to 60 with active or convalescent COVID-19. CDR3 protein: CASSLGDSTDTQYF. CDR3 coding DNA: TGTGCCAGCAGCTTAGGGGATAGCACAGATACGCAGTATTTT.